This T cell receptor (beta chain) was sequenced during a study of shared clonotypes between healthy human individuals. The CDR3 totals 14 residues. The ends were cut back, 5 bases at V and 4 bases at J, with 14 bases in the middle. Germline V gene data show CDR1 as MNHEY and CDR2 as SMNVEV (reference sequence). Here immunoSEQ multiplex PCR was the method, and the copy in TCRdb shows in-frame clones only, minus some. The data hold over 2 million clones, with just under 95% observed a single time. Naive CD8 cells comprised CD45RO-negative, CCR7-positively selected cells, excluding terminally differentiated effector memory CD45RA+ cells. Those who donated, Caucasian adults without exception, all lived in Nashville, Tennessee.

V and J are TRBV27 and TRBJ2-5, with D possibly being TRBD1 (6 bases). This receptor was taken from a man aged 18 to 29 in good health. Sequenced input: naive CD8+ T cells sorted from blood. CDR3 in DNA: TGTGCCAGCAGTCCCCAGGTAGGGGGAGAGACCCAGTACTTC. Protein: CASSPQVGGETQYF.